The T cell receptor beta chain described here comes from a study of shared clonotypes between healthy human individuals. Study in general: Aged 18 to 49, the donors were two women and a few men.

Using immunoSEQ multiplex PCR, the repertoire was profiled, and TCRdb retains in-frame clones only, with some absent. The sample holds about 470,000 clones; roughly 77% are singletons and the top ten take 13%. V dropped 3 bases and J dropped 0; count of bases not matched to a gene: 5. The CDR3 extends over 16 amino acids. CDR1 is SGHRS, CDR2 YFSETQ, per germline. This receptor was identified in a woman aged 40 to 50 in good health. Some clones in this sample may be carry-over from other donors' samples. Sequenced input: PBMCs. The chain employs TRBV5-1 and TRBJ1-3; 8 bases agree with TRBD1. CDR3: CASSYGQGNSGNTIYF. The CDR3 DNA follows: TGCGCCAGCAGCTACGGACAGGGCAACTCTGGAAACACCATATATTTT.